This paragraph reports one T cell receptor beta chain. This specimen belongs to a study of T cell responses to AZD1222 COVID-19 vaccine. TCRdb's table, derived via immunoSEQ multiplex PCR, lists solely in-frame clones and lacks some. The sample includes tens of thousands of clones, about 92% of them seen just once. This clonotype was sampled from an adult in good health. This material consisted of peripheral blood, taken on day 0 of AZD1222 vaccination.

CDR3 residues: CASSLSVQETQYF. Written as DNA, the CDR3 is TGTGCCAGCAGCTTGAGTGTTCAAGAGACCCAGTACTTC. The V gene is TRBV7-3, the J gene TRBJ2-5; no firm D call. The CDR3 contains 13 residues. Germline loops: CDR1 SGHTA, CDR2 FQGTGA. V lost 3 bases, J lost 2 bases, and 7 bases lay in between. Looking up the rest from reference TRBV7-3 and TRBJ2-5 gives the full variable domain: GAGVSQTPSNKVTEKGKYVELRCDPISGHTALYWYRQSLGQGPEFLIYFQGTGAADDSGLPNDRFFAVRPEGSVSTLKIQRTERGDSAVYLCASSLSVQETQYFGPGTRLLVL.